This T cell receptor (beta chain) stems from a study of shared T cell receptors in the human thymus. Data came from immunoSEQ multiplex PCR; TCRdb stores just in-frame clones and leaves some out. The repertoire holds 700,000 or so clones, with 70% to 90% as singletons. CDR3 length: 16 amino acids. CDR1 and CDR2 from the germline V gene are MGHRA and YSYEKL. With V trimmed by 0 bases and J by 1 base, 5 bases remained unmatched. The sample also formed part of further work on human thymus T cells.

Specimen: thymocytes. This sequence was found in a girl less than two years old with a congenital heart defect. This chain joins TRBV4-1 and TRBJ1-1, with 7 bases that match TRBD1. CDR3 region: CASSQDPGGRNTEAFF. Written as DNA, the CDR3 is TGCGCCAGCAGCCAAGACCCAGGGGGACGGAACACTGAAGCTTTCTTT.